These T cell receptor beta chains were read from a single sample in a study of T cells after yellow fever vaccination. MiXCR was run by TCRdb on the 5' RACE reads, yielding one entry per CDR3 protein. The sample yields some 500,000 distinct CDR3 sequences, roughly 13% seen once. Sequencing used PBMCs, obtained on the day of the yellow fever booster vaccination. These receptor sequences come from a man between 25 and 39 years old who received the YFV17D yellow fever vaccine. Both conserved end residues are part of each CDR3. Each record gives: J gene, clone size, V gene, D gene, CDR3 protein, CDR3 DNA. A D gene is named only where the DNA matches it firmly. Clone size is stated in some rows and not others, as once, few, many or a class when expanded.

J gene: TRBJ2-7
clone size: few
V gene: TRBV11-2
D gene: .
CDR3 protein: CASSLVLQAGSYEQYF
CDR3 DNA: TGTGCCAGCAGCTTAGTCTTACAGGCCGGCTCCTACGAGCAGTACTTC

J gene: TRBJ2-1
clone size: few
V gene: TRBV12-3/TRBV12-4
D gene: .
CDR3 protein: CASSRTVSYNEQFF
CDR3 DNA: TGTGCCAGCAGCCGGACAGTCTCCTACAATGAGCAGTTCTTC

J gene: TRBJ2-7
clone size: .
V gene: TRBV5-5
D gene: .
CDR3 protein: CASSLVSRSSYEQYF
CDR3 DNA: TGTGCCAGCAGCTTGGTTAGCAGATCATCCTACGAGCAGTACTTC

J gene: TRBJ1-5
clone size: few
V gene: TRBV5-1
D gene: .
CDR3 protein: CASSEWGGNQPQHF
CDR3 DNA: TGCGCCAGCAGCGAATGGGGGGGTAATCAGCCCCAGCATTTT

J gene: TRBJ1-1
clone size: .
V gene: TRBV5-5
D gene: TRBD1
CDR3 protein: CASSPWDRGTEAFF
CDR3 DNA: TGTGCCAGCAGCCCCTGGGACAGGGGCACTGAAGCTTTCTTT

J gene: TRBJ1-3
clone size: .
V gene: TRBV4-2
D gene: .
CDR3 protein: CASSQEGQMGGSGNTIYF
CDR3 DNA: TGTGCCAGCAGCCAAGAAGGGCAAATGGGGGGAAGCGGAAACACCATATATTTT

J gene: TRBJ2-5
clone size: few
V gene: TRBV20-1
D gene: TRBD2
CDR3 protein: CSGADLAGAETQYF
CDR3 DNA: TGCAGTGGTGCCGACCTAGCGGGAGCAGAGACCCAGTACTTC

J gene: TRBJ2-7
clone size: .
V gene: TRBV7-2
D gene: .
CDR3 protein: CASSLLGPGSYEQYF
CDR3 DNA: TGTGCCAGCAGCTTATTGGGGCCGGGCTCCTACGAGCAGTACTTC

J gene: TRBJ2-5
clone size: .
V gene: TRBV24-1
D gene: .
CDR3 protein: CATSDPSGGETQYF
CDR3 DNA: TGTGCCACCAGTGATCCGAGCGGAGGGGAGACCCAGTACTTC

J gene: TRBJ1-4
clone size: .
V gene: TRBV7-2
D gene: TRBD1
CDR3 protein: CASRGGQGGYEKLFF
CDR3 DNA: TGTGCCAGCAGAGGGGGACAGGGGGGATATGAAAAACTGTTTTTT

J gene: TRBJ1-2
clone size: .
V gene: TRBV5-1
D gene: TRBD1
CDR3 protein: CASSSGQGGMDGYTF
CDR3 DNA: TGCGCCAGCAGCTCAGGACAGGGCGGGATGGATGGCTACACCTTC

J gene: TRBJ2-1
clone size: few
V gene: TRBV20-1
D gene: .
CDR3 protein: CSAREGRGTPLNEQFF
CDR3 DNA: TGCAGTGCTAGAGAGGGAAGGGGGACTCCCCTTAATGAGCAGTTCTTC

J gene: TRBJ2-3
clone size: .
V gene: TRBV6-1
D gene: TRBD2
CDR3 protein: CASNGGTSGTDTQYF
CDR3 DNA: TGTGCCAGCAACGGGGGGACTAGCGGGACCGATACGCAGTATTTT

J gene: TRBJ2-1
clone size: .
V gene: TRBV27
D gene: TRBD2
CDR3 protein: CASTPLAGGNEQFF
CDR3 DNA: TGTGCCAGCACACCCTTAGCGGGAGGGAATGAGCAGTTCTTC